This T cell receptor (beta chain) is from a study of blood T cell repertoires in COVID-19 (dated by TCRdb to between 2020 and 2021). With regard to the full study: Collaborator samples came from the United States, Italy and Spain and covered acute and convalescent phases of COVID-19. The material from the prospective study consisted of cDNA or gDNA derived from T cells, B-cell-depleted T cells, or PBMCs. Nearly every sample came with metadata listing a de-identified subject ID, COVID-19 status, age in years and sex. Samples came from the ongoing ImmuneRACE study (first 160 participants) plus 1,254 subjects from 6 global collaborators. Subjects who had been exposed to COVID-19, were actively infected with it, or had recovered from it provided the deeply sampled blood TCRbeta repertoires that made up the dataset. Where available, HLA class I and class II types were obtained from metadata supplied by the sample provider rather than from assay-based typing. The repertoires were released in a freely available public database intended as a resource for research on the immune response to SARS-CoV-2.

On the study overall, not on this receptor specifically: Clinical and demographic metadata were provided uncurated, with the amount varying by source and participant.

A word on this clone: Its antigen is not yet known. Within one base of it there is no much larger clone, and no base qualities were kept.

Collaborating institutions collected whole blood in K2EDTA tubes following their own protocols. Collaborator samples were shipped for TCRbeta analysis as frozen whole blood, isolated PBMCs, or DNA extracted from either sample type. TCRbeta CDR3 regions were amplified from genomic DNA using the immunoSEQ Assay, a bias-controlled multiplex PCR. As for the authors' bioinformatics: Within the assay, amplification of reference gene primers was used to estimate how many nucleated cells each sample contained. Sequence reads were collapsed and filtered to measure the absolute abundance of every unique TCRbeta CDR3 rearrangement. For each sample, productive Simpson clonality was calculated as the square root of Simpson's diversity index across productive rearrangements. TCRdb took over this immuneACCESS table, retaining in-frame rearrangements with V and J assigned. Such tables are incomplete; in checked studies, under half of the missing clones stem from an unresolved V gene, and the remainder is unexplained. The V and J calls and clone size come from that table; D and trimming were worked out from the DNA. Present in this sample are 130,000 or so clones, around 84% of which were seen just once. Approximately 8.3% of the sample is held by the ten biggest clonotypes.

CDR1 and CDR2 (MNHEY, SVGAGI) derive from the germline V gene. V is clipped by 4 bases and J by 8 bases, and the sequence between their germline boundaries is 14 bases long. The CDR3 starts with the cysteine, ends with the phenylalanine, and has 13 residues. Here the CDR3 DNA is all that survives: 39 bases in frame from base 1. The sequenced material came from peripheral blood. This TCR was recovered from a woman aged 55-70 years with acute or convalescent COVID-19. The V and J genes are TRBV6-5 and TRBJ1-1; the D gene lacks a confident call. The nucleotide sequence reads TGTGCCAGCAGTTCGGTGTTCCCGACAGAAGCTTTCTTT. It translates to CASSSVFPTEAFF.